The clone carrying this TCR beta chain came up a few times. No antigen is known for it. The length of the CDR3 is 17 residues. CDR1 and CDR2 from the germline V gene are SGHRS and YFSETQ. With 1 base removed from V and 4 bases from J, the gap between germline ends came to 21 bases. This sample is drawn from a study of post-analysis software for immune sequencing data. Regarding the study as a whole: Comparison of patients with controls showed a handful of TRBV segments more frequent in patients, TRBV5-6, TRBV5-1 and TRBV20-1 among them.

cDNA libraries for TCR beta contained unique molecular identifiers. TCRdb processed the PCR reads anew with MiXCR; each CDR3 protein has one entry. Of 450,000 to 700,000 distinct CDR3 sequences listed, about 40% are singletons. The chain uses TRBV5-1 and TRBJ2-7, with D tentatively TRBD1 (5 bases). The receptor comes from a girl between 5 and 17 years old with multiple sclerosis. The specimen sequenced was blood. The CDR3 protein is CASSLFDWTLRGYEQYF. CDR3 DNA sequence: TGCGCCAGCAGCTTGTTTGATTGGACACTTCGTGGGTACGAGCAGTACTTC.